This T cell receptor (beta chain) was sequenced during a study of a mutant IDH1 vaccine in newly diagnosed glioma. The method was immunoSEQ multiplex PCR; TCRdb's version includes in-frame clones alone and lacks a portion of them. Among 45,000 to 55,000 clones listed, just over 85% were seen once. As for time point: baseline, week 1 (first vaccination visit). This sample's treatment: pre-vaccination baseline after standard-of-care therapy. V was shortened by 1 base and J by 2 bases, with 12 bases between the two germline ends. Germline loops: CDR1 SGHKS, CDR2 YYEKEE (reference sequence). This CDR3 contains 15 residues.

The material was PBMCs, obtained from a glioma patient treated with radiotherapy, temozolomide or both. The sequence derives from a man in his forties with glioma. The V gene is TRBV5-5, the J gene TRBJ1-2; D unresolved. CDR3 nucleotide sequence: TGTGCCAGCAGCTTGTTACACACGGCCAACTATGGCTACACCTTC. Translation: CASSLLHTANYGYTF.